Following are 15 T cell receptor beta chains from one sample sequenced in a study of human T cells and chemical hapten exposure. One entry per CDR3 protein, called by TCRdb with MiXCR from the RACE reads. In the table there are approximately 400,000 distinct CDR3 sequences, about 4.4% of which are singletons. Time point specified: patch test 1, 2 weeks after DPC sensitization. Treatment described: therapeutic diphenylcyclopropenone sensitization with weekly scalp DPC. The material sequenced was whole blood, taken in connection with sensitization to the hapten diphenylcyclopropenone (DPC). The source of these receptors is a woman in her fifties or sixties with alopecia areata. Some clones in this sample may be carry-over from other donors' samples.

This clonotype showed up just a few times. V gene TRBV6-2 or TRBV6-3 combines with J gene TRBJ2-3; 8 bases are a match to TRBD2. The CDR3 is 15 amino acids. The V and J ends lost 6 bases and 2 bases, in that order; junction bases with no gene match: 7. The germline V gene encodes CDR1 MNHEY and CDR2 SVGEGT. Here the CDR3 DNA reads TGTGCCAGCAGCCATACTAGCGGAATCACAGATACGCAGTATTTT. Translated, it gives CASSHTSGITDTQYF.

This clonotype was detected only a few times. The V and J genes are TRBV12-3 or TRBV12-4 and TRBJ2-1; 13 nucleotides line up with TRBD2. The CDR3 contains 14 residues. Trimming at V came to 8 bases and at J to 5 bases, leaving 3 bases not matched to a gene. CDR3 amino acids: CASRTSGRDNEQFF. DNA of the CDR3: TGTGCCAGCCGGACTAGCGGGAGAGACAATGAGCAGTTCTTC.

Ten or more counts support this clonotype. The chain links TRBV9 to TRBJ1-3; 9 bases are a match to TRBD1. Per the germline V gene, CDR1 is SGDLS and CDR2 is YYNGEE. The CDR3 extends over 17 amino acids. Germline trimming cut 2 bases from V and 0 bases from J; bases unmatched to any gene: 6. Written as DNA, the CDR3 is TGTGCCAGCAGCGTGCGCGGGGACAGGGTCTCTGGAAACACCATATATTTT. Protein sequence: CASSVRGDRVSGNTIYF.

This clonotype has a handful of counts. The chain is built from TRBV6-1 and TRBJ1-6; 8 bases are shared with TRBD1. This CDR3 is 12 amino acids long. Per the germline V gene, CDR1 is MNHNS and CDR2 is SASEGT. Trimming removed 7 bases from V and 10 bases from J; junction bases left unmatched: 3. The CDR3 DNA follows: TGTGCCAGCACACAGGGGGGATCACCCCTCCACTTT. It codes for CASTQGGSPLHF.

The table lists this clonotype with many counts. The chain has TRBV21-1 and TRBJ2-7; TRBD1 is the table's D call and was not checked against the DNA. TRBV21-1 is a documented pseudogene. This CDR3 has 15 residues. Here the CDR3 DNA reads TGTGCCAGCAGCAAACGGACAGGGCACTCCTACGAGCAGTACTTC. The encoded protein is CASSKRTGHSYEQYF.

This clonotype was seen many times. This chain connects TRBV7-3 to TRBJ2-1; unclear D gene. Trimming stripped 0 bases from V and 8 bases from J, with 8 bases between. This CDR3 spans 13 amino acids. Germline V lookup: CDR1 SGHTA, CDR2 FQGTGA. The CDR3 here is CASSLTSNYEQFF. The CDR3 DNA sequence: TGTGCCAGCAGCTTAACTAGCAACTATGAGCAGTTCTTC.

This clonotype was counted many times. The chain combines TRBV28 with TRBJ2-7; possible D gene TRBD2, 6 bases. CDR1 MDHEN and CDR2 SYDVKM come from the germline V gene. The V end lost 5 bases, the J end lost 2 bases, and 16 bases lay between the germline ends. This CDR3 has 15 amino acids. In DNA form, the CDR3 reads TGTGCCAGCAGTCTAGGGACTCTTAGCCCCTACGAGCAGTACTTC. This translates into CASSLGTLSPYEQYF.

The gene calls are TRBV20-1 and TRBJ2-5; TRBD1 aligns across 7 bases. With 6 bases clipped from V and 5 bases from J, the junction kept 12 bases outside the gene matches. CDR1 is DFQATT, CDR2 SNEGSKA, per germline (reference sequence). The CDR3 loop spans 14 amino acids. The CDR3: CSALTGDRGETQYF. CDR3 nucleotides: TGCAGTGCGCTAACAGGGGACCGCGGCGAGACCCAGTACTTC.

The chain employs TRBV2 and TRBJ2-3; 11 nucleotides align to TRBD2. The CDR3 is 18 amino acids. The germline V gene encodes CDR1 SNHLY and CDR2 FYNNEI. V shed 7 bases, J shed 2 bases, and the junction held 14 bases outside the gene matches. The CDR3 region is CASTVQGLAGSVTDTQYF. Written as DNA, the CDR3 is TGTGCCAGCACCGTGCAAGGACTAGCGGGTTCTGTCACAGATACGCAGTATTTT.

This clonotype was seen many times. The genes are TRBV29-1 and TRBJ2-5; tentatively, D is TRBD1 or TRBD2 (5 bases each). V lost 5 bases and J 4 bases, leaving 14 bases between the germline ends. This CDR3 spans 13 amino acids. Germline CDR1 and CDR2: SQVTM and ANQGSEA. CDR3 amino acids: CSVPPRGGETQYF. In DNA, the CDR3 is TGCAGCGTTCCCCCCCGGGGCGGAGAGACCCAGTACTTC.

This clonotype occurred many times. The chain carries TRBV4-2 and TRBJ1-5, with 12 nucleotides matching TRBD1. V lost 4 bases and J lost 7; bases outside the gene matches: 8. The length of the CDR3 is 16 residues. Germline lookup yields CDR1 LGHNA and CDR2 YNFKEQ. CDR3 protein: CASSRTGTGGGQPQHF. CDR3 bases: TGTGCCAGCAGCCGAACCGGGACAGGGGGCGGACAGCCCCAGCATTTT.

This clonotype was seen ten or more times. The junction shows a germline mismatch at one end, possibly a read error. The chain employs TRBV11-2 and TRBJ2-5; 11 bases agree with TRBD2. The CDR3 contains 15 residues. Germline loops: CDR1 SGHAT, CDR2 FQNNGV. CDR3 sequence (DNA): TGTGCCAGCACCTTAGCGGGAGGGCCGGGAGAGACCCAGTACTTC. It codes for CASTLAGGPGETQYF.

This clonotype was seen ten or more times. The gene calls are TRBV18 and TRBJ1-1, with a weak D call TRBD1 (6 bases). The germline V gene has CDR1 KGHSH and CDR2 LQKENI. Trimming removed 3 bases from V and 11 bases from J, with 19 bases in between. The CDR3 sequence is 14 residues long. CDR3 DNA: TGTGCCAGCTCACCGACGACAGGTTGGGGTTCTGCTTTCTTT. Protein: CASSPTTGWGSAFF.

There are a few counts of this clonotype. This rearrangement joins TRBV5-6 to TRBJ2-3; 10 positions agree with TRBD1. The CDR3 runs 16 residues. Trimming took 2 bases from V and 1 from J; bases not matched to a gene: 4. Germline values: CDR1 SGHDT, CDR2 YYEEEE. The CDR3 spells CASSLDRGPGTDTQYF. The CDR3 coding sequence is TGTGCCAGCAGCTTAGACAGGGGGCCGGGCACAGATACGCAGTATTTT.

The J gene is TRBJ2-7, the V gene TRBV3-1; D gene uncertain. Between the trimmed V and J ends, which lost 4 bases and 0 bases, there was a span of 16 bases. This CDR3 contains 16 residues. CDR1 LGHDT and CDR2 YNNKEL come from the germline V gene (reference sequence). CDR3 sequence: CASSPRASWSSYEQYF. CDR3 bases: TGTGCCAGCAGCCCCCGGGCCAGCTGGAGCTCCTACGAGCAGTACTTC.